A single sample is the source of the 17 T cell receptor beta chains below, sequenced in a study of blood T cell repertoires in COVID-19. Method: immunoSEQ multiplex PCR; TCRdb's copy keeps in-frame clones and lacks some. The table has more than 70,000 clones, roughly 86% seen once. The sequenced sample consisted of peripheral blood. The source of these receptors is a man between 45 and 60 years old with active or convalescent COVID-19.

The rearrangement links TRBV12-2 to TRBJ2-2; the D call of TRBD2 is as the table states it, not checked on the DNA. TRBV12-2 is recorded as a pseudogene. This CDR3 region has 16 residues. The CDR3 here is CASRPRLAGDGGELFF. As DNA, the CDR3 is TGTGCAAGTCGCCCAAGACTAGCGGGGGATGGCGGGGAGCTGTTTTTT.

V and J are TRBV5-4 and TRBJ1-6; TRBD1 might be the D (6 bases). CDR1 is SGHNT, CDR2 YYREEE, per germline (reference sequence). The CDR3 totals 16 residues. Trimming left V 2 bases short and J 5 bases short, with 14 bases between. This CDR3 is CASSLTWGLDNSPLHF. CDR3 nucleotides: TGTGCCAGCAGCTTAACATGGGGGCTTGATAATTCACCCCTCCACTTT.

This CDR3 reads CASSLRGGLISYNEQFF. CDR3 nucleotide sequence: TGTGCCAGCAGCTTAAGGGGCGGCCTAATATCCTACAATGAGCAGTTCTTC. The chain is built from TRBV7-9 and TRBJ2-1; weak D call: TRBD1 (5 bases). The CDR3 spans 17 residues. V was shortened by 2 bases and J by 1 base, with 15 bases between the two germline ends. The germline V gene encodes CDR1 SEHNR and CDR2 FQNEAQ (reference sequence).

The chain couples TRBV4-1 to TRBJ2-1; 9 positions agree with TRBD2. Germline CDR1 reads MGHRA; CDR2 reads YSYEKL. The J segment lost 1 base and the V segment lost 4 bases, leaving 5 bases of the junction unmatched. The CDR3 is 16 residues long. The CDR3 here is CASSRLAGTSYNEQFF. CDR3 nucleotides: TGCGCCAGCAGCCGTCTAGCGGGGACATCCTACAATGAGCAGTTCTTC.

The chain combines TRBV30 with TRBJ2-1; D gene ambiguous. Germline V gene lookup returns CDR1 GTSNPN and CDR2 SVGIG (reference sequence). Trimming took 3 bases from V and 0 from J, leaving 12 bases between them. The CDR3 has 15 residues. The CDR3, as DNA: TGTGCCTGGAGCGCTGACTCGAGCTCCTACAATGAGCAGTTCTTC. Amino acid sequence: CAWSADSSSYNEQFF.

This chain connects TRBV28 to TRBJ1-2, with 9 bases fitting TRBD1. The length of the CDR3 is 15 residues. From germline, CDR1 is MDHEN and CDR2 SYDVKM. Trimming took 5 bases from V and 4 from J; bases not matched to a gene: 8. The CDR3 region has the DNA TGTGCCAGCAGTACGGGACAGGGTTTCCCCTATGGCTACACCTTC. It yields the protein CASSTGQGFPYGYTF.

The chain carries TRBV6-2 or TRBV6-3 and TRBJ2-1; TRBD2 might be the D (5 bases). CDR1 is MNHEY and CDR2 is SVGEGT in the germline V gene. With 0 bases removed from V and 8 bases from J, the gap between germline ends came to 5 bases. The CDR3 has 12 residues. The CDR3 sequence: CASSYSGDEQFF. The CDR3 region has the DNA TGTGCCAGCAGTTACTCCGGGGATGAGCAGTTCTTC.

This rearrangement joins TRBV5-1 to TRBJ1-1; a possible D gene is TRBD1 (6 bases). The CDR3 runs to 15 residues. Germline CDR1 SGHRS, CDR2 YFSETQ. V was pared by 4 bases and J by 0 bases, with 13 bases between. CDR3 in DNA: TGCGCCAGCAGCGTACACAGGGATATGAACACTGAAGCTTTCTTT. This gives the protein CASSVHRDMNTEAFF.

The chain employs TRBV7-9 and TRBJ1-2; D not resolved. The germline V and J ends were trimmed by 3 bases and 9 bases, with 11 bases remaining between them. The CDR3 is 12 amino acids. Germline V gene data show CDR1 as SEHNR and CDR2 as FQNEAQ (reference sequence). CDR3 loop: CASSFSQDCYTF. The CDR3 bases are TGTGCCAGCAGCTTCTCCCAGGATTGCTACACCTTC.

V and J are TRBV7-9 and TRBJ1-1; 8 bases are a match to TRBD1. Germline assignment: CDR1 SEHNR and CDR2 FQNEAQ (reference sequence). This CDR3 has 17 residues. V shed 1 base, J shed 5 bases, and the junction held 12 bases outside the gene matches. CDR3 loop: CASSLDGLWTGFTEAFF. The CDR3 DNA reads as TGTGCCAGCAGCTTAGATGGTTTGTGGACAGGGTTTACTGAAGCTTTCTTT.

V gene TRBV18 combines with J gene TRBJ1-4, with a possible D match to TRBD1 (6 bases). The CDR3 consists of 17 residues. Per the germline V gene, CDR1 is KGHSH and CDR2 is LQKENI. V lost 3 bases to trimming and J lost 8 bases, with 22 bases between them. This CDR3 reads CASSPRQGSAQGEKLFF. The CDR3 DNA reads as TGTGCCAGCTCACCGAGGCAGGGGAGCGCCCAAGGGGAAAAACTGTTTTTT.

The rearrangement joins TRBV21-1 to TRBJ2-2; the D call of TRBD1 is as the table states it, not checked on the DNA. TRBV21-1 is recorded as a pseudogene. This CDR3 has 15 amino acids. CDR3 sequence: CASSKDQGCTGELFF. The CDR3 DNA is TGTGCCAGCAGCAAAGATCAGGGATGCACCGGGGAGCTGTTTTTT.

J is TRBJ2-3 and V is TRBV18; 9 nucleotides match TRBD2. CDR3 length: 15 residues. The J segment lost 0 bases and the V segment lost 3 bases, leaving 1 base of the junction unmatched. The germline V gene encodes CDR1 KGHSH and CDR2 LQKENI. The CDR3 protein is CASSPTSGSTDTQYF. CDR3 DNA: TGTGCCAGCTCACCGACTAGCGGCAGCACAGATACGCAGTATTTT.

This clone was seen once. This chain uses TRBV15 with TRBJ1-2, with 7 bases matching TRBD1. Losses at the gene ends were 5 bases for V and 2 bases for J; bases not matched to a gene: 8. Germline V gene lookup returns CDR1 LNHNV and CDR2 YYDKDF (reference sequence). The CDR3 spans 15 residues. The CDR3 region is CATSGTGQSNYGYTF. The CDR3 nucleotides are TGTGCCACCAGCGGTACGGGACAGTCAAACTATGGCTACACCTTC.

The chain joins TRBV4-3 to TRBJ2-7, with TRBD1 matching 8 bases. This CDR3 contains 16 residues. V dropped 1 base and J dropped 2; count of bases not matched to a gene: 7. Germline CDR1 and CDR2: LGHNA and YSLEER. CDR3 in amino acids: CASSQGGTGLTYEQYF. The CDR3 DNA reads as TGCGCCAGCAGCCAAGGCGGGACAGGCCTTACCTACGAGCAGTACTTC.

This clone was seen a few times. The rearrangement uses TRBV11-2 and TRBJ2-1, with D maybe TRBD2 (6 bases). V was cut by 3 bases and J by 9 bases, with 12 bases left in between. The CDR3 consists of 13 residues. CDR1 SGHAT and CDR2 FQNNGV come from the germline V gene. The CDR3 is CASSFVGGGEQFF. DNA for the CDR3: TGTGCCAGCAGCTTCGTGGGGGGTGGTGAGCAGTTCTTC.

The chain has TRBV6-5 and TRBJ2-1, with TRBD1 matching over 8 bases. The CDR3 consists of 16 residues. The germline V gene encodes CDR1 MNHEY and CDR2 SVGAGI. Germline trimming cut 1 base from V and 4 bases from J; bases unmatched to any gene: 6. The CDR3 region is CASSYLGRGRYNEQFF. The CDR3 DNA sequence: TGTGCCAGCAGTTACTTGGGCAGGGGGCGATACAATGAGCAGTTCTTC.